This T cell receptor beta chain was retrieved from a study of Ad26.COV2.S vaccination and SARS-CoV-2 variants. Study as a whole: Into the muscle, Ad26.COV2.S was dosed once or twice, 56 days apart.

Points on this clone: No antigen is known for it.

Looked up from germline, CDR1 is KGHSH and CDR2 is LQKENI. Trimming cost V 3 bases and J 4 bases, with 12 bases left between them. The length of the CDR3 is 15 residues. Indicated treatment: some 20 received Ad26.COV2.S at low or high dose, single or two shots; about 5 received placebo; per-sample allocation not given. Day 63 after the first injection of vaccine or placebo was the sampling time. Produced via immunoSEQ multiplex PCR; TCRdb's table is partial and in-frame only. The profile shows hundreds of thousands of clones, 89% of them singletons. Study outcomes and limitations: Placebo recipients had lower spike-specific TCR breadth than vaccine recipients. Comparability of non-spike TCR breadth was observed across vaccine and placebo recipients.

The receptor's source is a person aged 18-60 years who received the Ad26.COV2.S COVID-19 vaccine or a placebo. Sample: peripheral blood, taken in a trial of Ad26.COV2.S vaccine versus placebo. This chain connects TRBV18 to TRBJ1-4, with unresolved D. The CDR3 protein is CASSPAGLDNEKLFF. CDR3 coding DNA: TGTGCCAGCTCACCTGCCGGGCTCGATAATGAAAAACTGTTTTTT. The entire variable domain, with the rest obtained from reference TRBV18 and TRBJ1-4, is as follows: NAGVMQNPRHLVRRRGQEARLRCSPMKGHSHVYWYRQLPEEGLKFMVYLQKENIIDESGMPKERFSAEFPKEGPSILRIQQVVRGDSAAYFCASSPAGLDNEKLFFGSGTQLSVL.